Sequencing of this T cell receptor (beta chain) was carried out in a study of blood T cell repertoires in COVID-19. V was shortened by 4 bases and J by 3 bases, with 7 bases between the two germline ends. CDR1 is SGHNT and CDR2 is YYREEE in the germline V gene (reference sequence). The CDR3 has 13 residues. The protocol was immunoSEQ multiplex PCR, while the TCRdb copy is restricted to in-frame clones and leaves out a portion. The sample lists under 250,000 clones; less than 90% were seen once. This clonotype originated in a woman aged 35 to 49 who had recovered from COVID-19. The chain recombines TRBV5-4 with TRBJ2-2, with unresolved D. Sequencing used peripheral blood. CDR3 coding DNA: TGTGCCAGCAGCCCTCGCGACACCGGGGAGCTGTTTTTT. This gives the protein CASSPRDTGELFF.